The 8 T cell receptor beta chains below come from one sample, sequenced in a study of T cell responses to AZD1222 COVID-19 vaccine. Using immunoSEQ multiplex PCR, the repertoire was profiled, and TCRdb retains in-frame clones only, with some absent. The sample shows about 150,000 clones, about 88% of them seen only once. The material was peripheral blood, obtained on day 0 of AZD1222 vaccination. These receptors all come from an adult in good health.

This sequence joins TRBV14 and TRBJ2-2; no clear D. V was cut by 0 bases and J by 0 bases, with 5 bases left in between. CDR3 length: 15 residues. Looked up from germline, CDR1 is SGHDN and CDR2 is FVKESK. The CDR3 DNA sequence: TGTGCCAGCAGCCAAGATAGGCCGAACACCGGGGAGCTGTTTTTT. Translating gives CASSQDRPNTGELFF.

Turning to this clone: The junction and the germline gene differ at one end; a read error may be behind it. The chain carries TRBV5-4 and TRBJ2-7; D ambiguous. The CDR3 sequence is 12 residues long. Germline V gene lookup returns CDR1 SGHNT and CDR2 YYREEE (reference sequence). The CDR3: CASSLTSSEQYF. The DNA for the CDR3 is TGTGCCAGCAGCTTGACTTCCTCCGAGCAGTACTTC.

The chain uses TRBV28 and TRBJ2-7; TRBD1 aligns across 7 bases. Germline CDR1 is MDHEN and CDR2 is SYDVKM. Trimming removed 8 bases from V and 3 bases from J; junction bases left unmatched: 1. CDR3 length: 11 residues. The CDR3 nucleotides are TGTGCCAGCGGACAGGACTACGAGCAGTACTTC. It encodes CASGQDYEQYF.

V usage is TRBV4-3 and J usage is TRBJ1-4; 8 bases are shared with TRBD1. The CDR3 contains 16 residues. Germline V gene data show CDR1 as LGHNA and CDR2 as YSLEER. Trimming took 1 base from V and 5 from J; bases not matched to a gene: 6. The CDR3 bases are TGCGCCAGCAGCCAAGGGCACAGGGGGGGAAATGAAAAACTGTTTTTT. It encodes CASSQGHRGGNEKLFF.

The chain carries TRBV19 and TRBJ2-2, with 8 bases aligning to TRBD1. Per the germline V gene, CDR1 is LNHDA and CDR2 is SQIVND (reference sequence). The V gene end was trimmed by 3 bases and the J gene end by 5 bases; junction bases not matched to a gene: 8. The CDR3 covers 16 residues. The CDR3 loop reads CASSMGQGAGTGELFF. The CDR3 region has the DNA TGTGCCAGTAGTATGGGGCAGGGGGCCGGTACCGGGGAGCTGTTTTTT. Full variable domain (rest looked up from reference TRBV19 and TRBJ2-2): DGGITQSPKYLFRKEGQNVTLSCEQNLNHDAMYWYRQDPGQGLRLIYYSQIVNDFQKGDIAEGYSVSREKKESFPLTVTSAQKNPTAFYLCASSMGQGAGTGELFFGEGSRLTVL.

This clone appeared once. The rearrangement uses TRBV2 and TRBJ1-1; 7 bases line up with TRBD1. V lost 7 bases to trimming and J lost 4 bases; unmatched junction nucleotides: 9. CDR1 is SNHLY and CDR2 is FYNNEI in the germline V gene. The CDR3 runs to 14 residues. Here the CDR3 DNA reads TGTGCCAGCACTGCGACAGGGAGGAGCACTGAAGCTTTCTTT. Amino acids: CASTATGRSTEAFF.

This sequence joins TRBV18 and TRBJ1-1, with D perhaps matching TRBD1 (6 bases). CDR3 size: 17 residues. Germline V gives CDR1 KGHSH, CDR2 LQKENI. V lost 0 bases to trimming and J lost 4 bases, with 18 bases between them. The CDR3 spells CASSPPMGGAGTTEAFF. Written as DNA, the CDR3 is TGTGCCAGCTCACCACCGATGGGGGGCGCGGGGACCACTGAAGCTTTCTTT.

CDR3 region: CASGAGGRGNEQFF. The CDR3 DNA follows: TGCGCCAGCGGAGCGGGGGGGCGTGGCAATGAGCAGTTCTTC. The rearrangement uses TRBV4-3 and TRBJ2-1; 10 bases map to TRBD2. Per the germline V gene, CDR1 is LGHNA and CDR2 is YSLEER. The CDR3 contains 14 residues. The V and J ends lost 8 bases and 6 bases, in that order; junction bases with no gene match: 7.